This entry is about one T cell receptor (beta chain). These data come from a study of blood T cell repertoires in COVID-19. As for the study in general: Samples of COVID-19 (acute and convalescent) were obtained from the United States, Italy and Spain. T cells, B-cell-depleted T cells, or PBMCs supplied cDNA or gDNA.

Per the study methods: Reference gene primer amplification gave estimated nucleated cell counts. TCRdb's copy holds only in-frame clones and misses some; the assay was immunoSEQ multiplex PCR. V, J and clone size derive from that table, while D and trimming were established from the DNA sequence. The sample holds more than 250,000 clones, over 80% seen once. The V gene end was trimmed by 2 bases and the J gene end by 4 bases; junction bases not matched to a gene: 8. Looked up from germline, CDR1 is SEHNR and CDR2 is FQNEAQ (reference sequence). This CDR3 is 16 amino acids long. Specimen: peripheral blood. This sequence originates from a man in his fifties or sixties who had recovered from COVID-19. The J gene is TRBJ2-3, the V gene TRBV7-9; 8 bases fit TRBD1. For the CDR3, the DNA is TGTGCCAGCAGCTTATACCGAGACAGGGGATCAGATACGCAGTATTTT. Translating gives CASSLYRDRGSDTQYF.